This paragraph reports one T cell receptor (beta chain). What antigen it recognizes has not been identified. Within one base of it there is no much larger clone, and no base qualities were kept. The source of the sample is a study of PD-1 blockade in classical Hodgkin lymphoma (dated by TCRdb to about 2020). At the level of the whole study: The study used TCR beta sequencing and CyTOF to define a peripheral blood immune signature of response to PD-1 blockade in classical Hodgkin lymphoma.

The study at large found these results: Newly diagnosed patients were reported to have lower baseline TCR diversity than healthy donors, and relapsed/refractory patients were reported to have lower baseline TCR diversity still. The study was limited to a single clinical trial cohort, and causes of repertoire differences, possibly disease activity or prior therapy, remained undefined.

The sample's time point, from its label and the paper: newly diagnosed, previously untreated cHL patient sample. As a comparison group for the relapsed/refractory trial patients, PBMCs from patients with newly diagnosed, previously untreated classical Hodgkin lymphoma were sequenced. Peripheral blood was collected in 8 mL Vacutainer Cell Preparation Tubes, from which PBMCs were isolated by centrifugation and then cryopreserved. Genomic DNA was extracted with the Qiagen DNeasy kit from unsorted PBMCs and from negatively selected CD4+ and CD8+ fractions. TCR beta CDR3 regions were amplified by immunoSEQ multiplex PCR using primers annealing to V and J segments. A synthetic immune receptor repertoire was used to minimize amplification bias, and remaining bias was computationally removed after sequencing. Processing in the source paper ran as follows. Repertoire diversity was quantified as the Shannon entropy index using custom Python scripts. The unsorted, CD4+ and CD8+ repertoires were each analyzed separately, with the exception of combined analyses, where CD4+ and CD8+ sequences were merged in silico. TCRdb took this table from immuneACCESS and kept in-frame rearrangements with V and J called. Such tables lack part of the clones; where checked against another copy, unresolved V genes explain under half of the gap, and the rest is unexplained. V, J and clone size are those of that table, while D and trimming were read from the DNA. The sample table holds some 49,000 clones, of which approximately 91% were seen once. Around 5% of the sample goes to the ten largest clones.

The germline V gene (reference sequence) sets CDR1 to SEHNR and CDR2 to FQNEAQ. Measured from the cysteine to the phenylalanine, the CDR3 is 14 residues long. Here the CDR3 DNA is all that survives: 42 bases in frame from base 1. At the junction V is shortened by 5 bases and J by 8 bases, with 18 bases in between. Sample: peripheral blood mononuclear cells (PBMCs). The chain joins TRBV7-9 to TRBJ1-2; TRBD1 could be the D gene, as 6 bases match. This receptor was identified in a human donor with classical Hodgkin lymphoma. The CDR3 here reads CASSPPQGRGGYTF. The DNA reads TGTGCCAGCAGCCCGCCACAGGGAAGGGGGGGCTACACCTTC.